This entry concerns a single T cell receptor beta chain. Its antigen specificity is not known. Per-nucleotide qualities are absent, and no much larger clonotype sits a single base away. The data are from a study of blood T cells in healthy people across ages (dated by TCRdb to between 2014 and 2017). Background for the entire study: In model experiments, template switching captured about one uniquely barcoded TCR beta cDNA molecule for every two T cells. To track age-related changes in TCR beta repertoire diversity, the study relied on deep sequencing normalized with unique cDNA molecular identifiers. Four age groups were formed from the donors: young (average about 16 years), middle-aged (approximately 39), aged (more than 55) and long-lived (around 82). Donors of different ages were randomly distributed across sequencing lanes to avoid experimental bias. The study analyzed two additional independent replicas of 1 million unique cDNA reads from the same blood draw for two donors, one aged 18 to 30 and one aged 80 or older. The full study reports these points: Because profiling used bulk unsorted PBMCs, naive and antigen-experienced compartments could not be compared conclusively. Estimates of total diversity based on one million sequenced T cells were considered lower bounds and underestimates. There was a strong correlation between observed TCR beta diversity and the percentage of naive T cells measured by flow cytometry. Donor CMV infection status was unknown, potentially confounding age-related changes in expanded clonotypes. The long-lived group showed more naive CD4+ T cells, fewer expanded clones and increased TCR diversity than the aged group, suggesting age selection. As age increased, observed TCR beta diversity per million T cells dropped in a roughly linear way, and a significant reduction was already evident by age around 41.

Systemically healthy Caucasian individuals from Russia, 39 in total and aged roughly 6 to 95 years, were included as donors. About 10 milliliters of peripheral blood were collected from each donor into EDTA-treated Vacutainer tubes. Ficoll-Paque density-gradient centrifugation was used to isolate PBMCs, with at least 6.5 million per sample. Total RNA was extracted from PBMCs with Trizol reagent, with at least 5 micrograms obtained per sample. The percentages of naive CD45RAhigh/CD27high T cells were determined by flow cytometry on a PBMC aliquot from every donor. Library creation used 5' RACE. TCRdb names Illumina HiSeq 2500 as the instrument used. A second roughly 7 to 12 cycle PCR used a sample-barcoded 5' primer and a J-beta primer mix. A unique molecular identifier was introduced onto each TCR beta cDNA molecule by a template-switch 5' adaptor carrying 12 random nucleotides. At least 2.5 million CDR3-containing paired-end reads were obtained from each sample. First-strand cDNA synthesis was performed from all RNA using the Mint cDNA synthesis kit, with priming by a TRBC-specific oligonucleotide. Following uracil-DNA glycosylase treatment, a first 18-cycle PCR with universal primers M1SS and BC2_uni_R was performed on all cDNA. In the paper's pipeline: Each sample was normalized by randomly selecting 1 million high-quality reads, each carrying a distinct molecular identifier. Instead of being binned into consensus sequences, reads with shared molecular identifiers were discarded. MiTCR, run with a Q25 quality threshold and the strictest error-elimination algorithm, handled CDR3 identification, clonotype clustering and error correction. Lower-bound total TCR beta diversity was estimated with a nonparametric unseen species model using Euler transformation. TCRdb's own reprocessing of the public reads used fastp at Q25 and MiXCR and kept productive beta chains. Entries are consolidated by CDR3 protein sequence, retaining the most common genes and DNA. The V and J calls follow TCRdb's processing rather than the paper's. The sample includes around 800,000 distinct CDR3 sequences, with about 47% observed a single time. The ten largest clonotypes hold 15% to 20% of the sample.

Sample: blood. This clonotype was obtained from a man at least 80 years old in good health.

Here is the DNA: TGTGCCAGCAGCCATATGGCCGCAGATACGCAGTATTTT. It translates as CASSHMAADTQYF. The rearranged segments are TRBV7-9 and TRBJ2-3; the D gene is unclear. CDR1 and CDR2 are drawn from the germline V gene (reference sequence): SEHNR, FQNEAQ. The CDR3 covers 13 residues, taking in both the cysteine and the phenylalanine. The entry retains the CDR3 DNA only, 39 bases that are in frame from base 1. V sheds 5 bases and J sheds 4 bases, leaving 10 bases between their ends.